The 16 T cell receptor beta chains in this list originate from one sample, sequenced in a study of T-cell memory formation after mild COVID-19. One entry per CDR3 protein, called by TCRdb with MiXCR from the 5' RACE reads. The sample gives 150,000 or so distinct CDR3 sequences, around 30% of which show up once; 12% is in the top ten. The material sequenced was PBMCs or a T cell subset sorted from them (not recorded which). The receptors originated from an adult woman who had mild COVID-19 (a few samples of this study predate the infection). Cell type and time point are not known.

The chain uses TRBV20-1 and TRBJ2-2; D uncertain. Per the germline V gene, CDR1 is DFQATT and CDR2 is SNEGSKA (reference sequence). CDR3 length: 16 residues. V was shortened by 0 bases and J by 1 base, with 12 bases between the two germline ends. This CDR3 reads CSARDPRRRNTGELFF. The CDR3 DNA follows: TGCAGTGCTAGAGATCCTCGAAGACGGAACACCGGGGAGCTGTTTTTT.

The chain couples TRBV5-1 to TRBJ2-7; TRBD1 matches 7 bases. Germline values: CDR1 SGHRS, CDR2 YFSETQ. The CDR3 spans 14 residues. Unmatched junction bases numbered 8, after V lost 2 bases and J lost 6 bases. The CDR3 sequence is CASSFEAGGTEQYF. DNA of the CDR3: TGCGCCAGCAGCTTCGAAGCAGGGGGAACCGAGCAGTACTTC.

The rearrangement links TRBV9 to TRBJ1-5, with a tentative D call TRBD1 (5 bases). With 1 base removed from V and 3 bases from J, the gap between germline ends came to 11 bases. The CDR3 runs 15 residues. CDR1 is SGDLS, CDR2 YYNGEE, per germline. The CDR3 DNA sequence: TGTGCCAGCAGCGTATTCGGGGACCCCAATCAGCCCCAGCATTTT. As protein: CASSVFGDPNQPQHF.

The table lists this clonotype with a few counts. V usage is TRBV12-3 or TRBV12-4 and J usage is TRBJ2-7; a possible D gene is TRBD2 (5 bases). V was clipped by 3 bases and J by 3 bases, with 6 bases between them. The CDR3 runs 12 residues. The CDR3 loop reads CASSFRGYEQYF. The CDR3 nucleotides read TGTGCCAGCAGTTTTCGGGGCTACGAGCAGTACTTC.

This clonotype was counted between two and nine times. The chain employs TRBV10-3 and TRBJ2-3; tentative D call: TRBD1 (6 bases). V shed 0 bases and J shed 4 bases, with 11 bases lying between them. CDR1 is ENHRY, CDR2 SYGVKD, per germline. This CDR3 is built from 15 residues. The CDR3 spells CAISESGRGPDTQYF. CDR3 in DNA: TGTGCCATCAGTGAGTCGGGCAGGGGCCCAGATACGCAGTATTTT.

The chain uses TRBV24-1 and TRBJ2-2; maybe TRBD1 (5 bases). CDR1 and CDR2 from the germline V gene are KGHDR and SFDVKD. V was trimmed by 3 bases and J by 1 base, leaving 11 bases between them. The CDR3 has 16 residues. CDR3 in DNA: TGTGCCACCAGTGATGGGCGACAGCTGAACACCGGGGAGCTGTTTTTT. This translates into CATSDGRQLNTGELFF.

This clonotype was detected only a few times. V is TRBV5-1 and J is TRBJ2-5; 15 bases agree with TRBD2. Germline assignment: CDR1 SGHRS and CDR2 YFSETQ. The CDR3 contains 17 residues. V trimming: 4 bases; J trimming: 6 bases; junction bases outside the gene matches: 10. DNA of the CDR3: TGCGCCAGCAGCAATACAAGGACTAGCGGGGGGGTTCAGACCCAGTACTTC. Protein: CASSNTRTSGGVQTQYF. Full variable domain (outside the CDR3, taken from reference TRBV5-1 and TRBJ2-5): KAGVTQTPRYLIKTRGQQVTLSCSPISGHRSVSWYQQTPGQGLQFLFEYFSETQRNKGNFPGRFSGRQFSNSRSEMNVSTLELGDSALYLCASSNTRTSGGVQTQYFGPGTRLLVL.

This clonotype occurred a few times. This chain uses TRBV27 with TRBJ1-1; maybe TRBD1 (5 bases). With 7 bases removed from V and 10 bases from J, the gap between germline ends came to 16 bases. From germline, CDR1 is MNHEY and CDR2 SMNVEV (reference sequence). The CDR3 consists of 12 residues. The CDR3 region is CASMNGAFGAFF. DNA of the CDR3: TGTGCCAGCATGAATGGGGCTTTTGGAGCTTTCTTT.

The chain links TRBV14 to TRBJ2-3, with 10 bases that match TRBD2. CDR3 length: 16 residues. Germline-derived CDR1 and CDR2 are SGHDN and FVKESK. J gave up 4 bases and V 3 bases, and 7 bases lay outside the gene matches. The CDR3: CASSHPSGGGADTQYF. The CDR3 DNA sequence: TGTGCCAGCAGCCATCCTAGCGGGGGAGGGGCAGATACGCAGTATTTT.

V usage is TRBV30 and J usage is TRBJ2-7; D might be TRBD1 (6 bases). The germline CDR1 and CDR2 sequences are GTSNPN and SVGIG (reference sequence). This CDR3 spans 13 amino acids. The germline V and J ends were trimmed by 5 bases and 2 bases, with 13 bases remaining between them. CDR3 protein: CAWQRGTTYEQYF. The DNA of the CDR3 is TGTGCCTGGCAAAGGGGGACGACCTACGAGCAGTACTTC.

Only a few counts were recorded for this clonotype. The genes are TRBV6-6 and TRBJ2-3, with 7 bases fitting TRBD2. CDR1 is MNHNY, CDR2 SVGAGI, per germline (reference sequence). V was pared by 2 bases and J by 5 bases, with 13 bases of the junction left unmatched. This CDR3 contains 17 residues. The CDR3 here is CASSYPQGSGVGDTQYF. The CDR3 DNA follows: TGTGCCAGCAGTTACCCCCAAGGGAGCGGGGTGGGAGATACGCAGTATTTT.

This clonotype has only a few counts. V usage is TRBV12-3 or TRBV12-4 and J usage is TRBJ1-5; TRBD1 agrees at 7 bases. This CDR3 contains 17 residues. V lost 3 bases and J lost 7; bases outside the gene matches: 15. Here the CDR3 DNA reads TGTGCCAGCAGTTTTAACCTTAAAGACAGGGTACCCCAGCCCCAGCATTTT. Amino acids: CASSFNLKDRVPQPQHF.

The rearrangement uses TRBV6-6 and TRBJ1-4; D gene ambiguous. The CDR3 contains 16 residues. CDR1 is MNHNY, CDR2 SVGAGI, per germline (reference sequence). The V and J ends lost 0 bases and 6 bases respectively, with 14 bases between them. In nucleotides, the CDR3 is TGTGCCAGCAGTTACTCGGTGCAGGCCCCCCATGAAAAACTGTTTTTT. Protein product: CASSYSVQAPHEKLFF.

A few counts support this clonotype. This chain connects TRBV20-1 to TRBJ1-1; D not certain. The CDR3 consists of 12 residues. V was shortened by 6 bases and J by 1 base, with 9 bases between the two germline ends. Germline V gives CDR1 DFQATT, CDR2 SNEGSKA (reference sequence). The CDR3 sequence: CSAMDWNTEAFF. CDR3 coding DNA: TGCAGTGCGATGGACTGGAACACTGAAGCTTTCTTT.

This clonotype was seen more than once but under ten times. The rearrangement links TRBV7-8 to TRBJ2-5; 9 bases are a match to TRBD1. The CDR3 covers 16 residues. Per germline, CDR1 SGHVS and CDR2 FQNEAQ. The V and J ends lost 4 bases and 5 bases, in that order; junction bases with no gene match: 11. The CDR3 coding sequence is TGTGCCAGCAGCTACGGGACAGGGAGGGAGCGGGAGACCCAGTACTTC. Protein: CASSYGTGRERETQYF.

This clonotype was counted between two and nine times. This rearrangement joins TRBV7-3 to TRBJ1-2; D is ambiguous. The V end was cut by 5 bases, the J end by 4 bases, with 14 bases between. The CDR3 loop spans 14 amino acids. In germline, CDR1 is SGHTA, CDR2 FQGTGA. CDR3: CASSPEHGRYGYTF. The DNA of the CDR3 is TGTGCCAGCAGCCCCGAGCATGGCCGCTATGGCTACACCTTC.